This TCR beta chain was found in a study of blood T cell repertoires in COVID-19. Measured with immunoSEQ multiplex PCR; TCRdb has only the in-frame clones, and not every one. This table holds approximately 270,000 clones, 70% to 90% found once. Trimming removed 0 bases at V and 10 bases at J, with 13 bases between. Germline V lookup: CDR1 SGHRS, CDR2 YFSETQ. The CDR3 has 13 amino acids. The clonotype was recovered from a young woman who had recovered from COVID-19. V usage is TRBV5-1 and J usage is TRBJ1-2, with D unclear. The sample comprised PBMCs or T cells enriched from blood (not recorded which). In nucleotides, the CDR3 is TGCGCCAGCAGCTTGGACGGGTCGCTTGACTACACCTTC. Amino acid sequence: CASSLDGSLDYTF. The variable domain in full, completed from reference TRBV5-1 and TRBJ1-2, reads KAGVTQTPRYLIKTRGQQVTLSCSPISGHRSVSWYQQTPGQGLQFLFEYFSETQRNKGNFPGRFSGRQFSNSRSEMNVSTLELGDSALYLCASSLDGSLDYTFGSGTRLTVV.